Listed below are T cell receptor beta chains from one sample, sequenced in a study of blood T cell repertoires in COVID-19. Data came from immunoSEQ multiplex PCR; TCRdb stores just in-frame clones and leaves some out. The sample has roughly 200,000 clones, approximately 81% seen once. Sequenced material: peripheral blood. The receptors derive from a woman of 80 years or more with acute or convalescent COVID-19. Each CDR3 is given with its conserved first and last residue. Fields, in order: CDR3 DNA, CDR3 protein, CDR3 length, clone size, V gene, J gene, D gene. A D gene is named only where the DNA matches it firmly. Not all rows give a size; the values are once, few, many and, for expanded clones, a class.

CDR3nt: TGCACCAGCAGTCCTACTAGCGCGGAGCAGTACTTC; CDR3aa: CTSSPTSAEQYF; len: 12; abundance: few; v_gene: TRBV1; j_gene: TRBJ2-7; d_gene: .
CDR3nt: TGTGCCAGCAGCTTAACTAGCGGGAGGGCCTACGAGCAGTACTTC; CDR3aa: CASSLTSGRAYEQYF; len: 15; abundance: .; v_gene: TRBV11-1; j_gene: TRBJ2-7; d_gene: TRBD2
CDR3nt: TGTGCCAGCAGTGAAGCTGGCAGCTCCTACGAGCAGTACTTC; CDR3aa: CASSEAGSSYEQYF; len: 14; abundance: .; v_gene: TRBV6-1; j_gene: TRBJ2-7; d_gene: .
CDR3nt: TGTGCCAGCAGTTACTCGAATCGCCAGGGCCCCTACGAGCAGTACTTC; CDR3aa: CASSYSNRQGPYEQYF; len: 16; abundance: .; v_gene: TRBV6-5; j_gene: TRBJ2-7; d_gene: .
CDR3nt: TGTGCCAGCAGCCAAGCGCGGGGGTATAATTCACCCCTCCACTTT; CDR3aa: CASSQARGYNSPLHF; len: 15; abundance: .; v_gene: TRBV3-1/TRBV3-2; j_gene: TRBJ1-6; d_gene: .
CDR3nt: TGTGCCAGCAGTCCCCTGGACAGGGCGCCCACTGAAGCTTTCTTT; CDR3aa: CASSPLDRAPTEAFF; len: 15; abundance: .; v_gene: TRBV3-1/TRBV3-2; j_gene: TRBJ1-1; d_gene: TRBD1
CDR3nt: TGTGCCAGCAGTCCCCGGAACAGGAATAACTATGGCTACACCTTC; CDR3aa: CASSPRNRNNYGYTF; len: 15; abundance: .; v_gene: TRBV7-8; j_gene: TRBJ1-2; d_gene: .
CDR3nt: TGCAGCGTCCCCCGGGGGGCTGACTATGGCTACACCTTC; CDR3aa: CSVPRGADYGYTF; len: 13; abundance: .; v_gene: TRBV29-1; j_gene: TRBJ1-2; d_gene: .
CDR3nt: TGTGCCAGCCACAGCGGGACAGATACGCAGTATTTT; CDR3aa: CASHSGTDTQYF; len: 12; abundance: .; v_gene: TRBV28; j_gene: TRBJ2-3; d_gene: .
CDR3nt: TGTGCCAGCAGCTTAAACCAGGGAACTAATGAAAAACTGTTTTTT; CDR3aa: CASSLNQGTNEKLFF; len: 15; abundance: .; v_gene: TRBV7-8; j_gene: TRBJ1-4; d_gene: .
CDR3nt: TGTGCCATCAGTGGACCGGGACAGGGGGCAATTGAACTCTCTGGAAACACCATATATTTT; CDR3aa: CAISGPGQGAIELSGNTIYF; len: 20; abundance: few; v_gene: TRBV10-3; j_gene: TRBJ1-3; d_gene: TRBD1
CDR3nt: TGTGCCAGCAGTTTAGTTAACAATCAGCCCCAGCATTTT; CDR3aa: CASSLVNNQPQHF; len: 13; abundance: .; v_gene: TRBV12-3/TRBV12-4; j_gene: TRBJ1-5; d_gene: .
CDR3nt: TGTGCCAGCACCCCTTTGGGCGCTGGACTAAACAATGAGCAGTTCTTC; CDR3aa: CASTPLGAGLNNEQFF; len: 16; abundance: .; v_gene: TRBV4-2; j_gene: TRBJ2-1; d_gene: .
CDR3nt: TGCGCCAGCAGTCCCGGGACAGTCGGTAACTCCGGCTACACCTTC; CDR3aa: CASSPGTVGNSGYTF; len: 15; abundance: .; v_gene: TRBV5-1; j_gene: TRBJ1-2; d_gene: TRBD1
CDR3nt: TGTGCCAGCACCACGCCAGGGGTCCTGAACACTGAAGCTTTCTTT; CDR3aa: CASTTPGVLNTEAFF; len: 15; abundance: .; v_gene: TRBV28; j_gene: TRBJ1-1; d_gene: .
CDR3nt: TGCGCCAGCAGGACAGGGGCCTACAATGAGCAGTTCTTC; CDR3aa: CASRTGAYNEQFF; len: 13; abundance: .; v_gene: TRBV5-1; j_gene: TRBJ2-1; d_gene: TRBD1
CDR3nt: TGTGCTAGTGGTTTGGGGACAGGGAGAGAGACCCAGTACTTC; CDR3aa: CASGLGTGRETQYF; len: 14; abundance: .; v_gene: TRBV12-5; j_gene: TRBJ2-5; d_gene: TRBD1
CDR3nt: TGTGCCAGCAGCCTAACAGGGGTCTCTGGAAACACCATATATTTT; CDR3aa: CASSLTGVSGNTIYF; len: 15; abundance: .; v_gene: TRBV5-6; j_gene: TRBJ1-3; d_gene: TRBD1
CDR3nt: TGTGCCAGCAGCTCTATCTTCTCTGGGGCCAACGTCCTGACTTTC; CDR3aa: CASSSIFSGANVLTF; len: 15; abundance: .; v_gene: TRBV7-3; j_gene: TRBJ2-6; d_gene: .
CDR3nt: TGTGCCAGCAACAAAGGGACTAGCGGGAGAGGCGATGAGCAGTTCTTC; CDR3aa: CASNKGTSGRGDEQFF; len: 16; abundance: .; v_gene: TRBV11-1; j_gene: TRBJ2-1; d_gene: TRBD2
CDR3nt: TGCAGCGTTGAAGATAGGTTCCCGGGACAGGGGAATATGTTGGGTGGCTACACCTTC; CDR3aa: CSVEDRFPGQGNMLGGYTF; len: 19; abundance: .; v_gene: TRBV29-1; j_gene: TRBJ1-2; d_gene: TRBD1
CDR3nt: TGCAGTGTTCAGGGGCAGAGCGGCTACACCTTC; CDR3aa: CSVQGQSGYTF; len: 11; abundance: .; v_gene: TRBV20-1; j_gene: TRBJ1-2; d_gene: .
CDR3nt: TGTGCCAGCACCGGGACTAGCCCACCCTACAATGAGCAGTTCTTC; CDR3aa: CASTGTSPPYNEQFF; len: 15; abundance: .; v_gene: TRBV10-3; j_gene: TRBJ2-1; d_gene: TRBD2
CDR3nt: TGTGCCAGCTCACCACGGCAGGGGCCCAGGGCACCCCTCCACTTT; CDR3aa: CASSPRQGPRAPLHF; len: 15; abundance: .; v_gene: TRBV18; j_gene: TRBJ1-6; d_gene: .
CDR3nt: TGTGCCACCAGTGATGGGGACAGGGGCAACGAGCAGTACTTC; CDR3aa: CATSDGDRGNEQYF; len: 14; abundance: .; v_gene: TRBV24-1; j_gene: TRBJ2-7; d_gene: TRBD1
CDR3nt: TGTGCCAGCAGTTCAAGACTAGCGGCCACAGATACGCAGTATTTT; CDR3aa: CASSSRLAATDTQYF; len: 15; abundance: .; v_gene: TRBV6-5; j_gene: TRBJ2-3; d_gene: TRBD2
CDR3nt: TGTGCCAGCAGCCCCTTAGCGCGGGGGGACGAGACCCAGTACTTC; CDR3aa: CASSPLARGDETQYF; len: 15; abundance: .; v_gene: TRBV6-5; j_gene: TRBJ2-5; d_gene: TRBD2
CDR3nt: TGTGCCAGCTCACCAGGAGGGCCCTCCTACGAGCAGTACTTC; CDR3aa: CASSPGGPSYEQYF; len: 14; abundance: .; v_gene: TRBV18; j_gene: TRBJ2-7; d_gene: .
CDR3nt: TGTGCCTGGAAACCCCCCAGGGGGCTCTACGAGCAGTACTTC; CDR3aa: CAWKPPRGLYEQYF; len: 14; abundance: .; v_gene: TRBV30; j_gene: TRBJ2-7; d_gene: TRBD1
CDR3nt: TGTGCCTGGAGTACAGGACAGGGGAGGCCAGAAAAACTGTTTTTT; CDR3aa: CAWSTGQGRPEKLFF; len: 15; abundance: .; v_gene: TRBV30; j_gene: TRBJ1-4; d_gene: TRBD1
CDR3nt: TGTGCCAGCAGCCCCGGTGTAGCGGGGGCGAACACCGGGGAGCTGTTTTTT; CDR3aa: CASSPGVAGANTGELFF; len: 17; abundance: .; v_gene: TRBV3-1/TRBV3-2; j_gene: TRBJ2-2; d_gene: TRBD2
CDR3nt: TGTGCCTGGGACGGGGGGGGTGACAATCAGCCCCAGCATTTT; CDR3aa: CAWDGGGDNQPQHF; len: 14; abundance: .; v_gene: TRBV30; j_gene: TRBJ1-5; d_gene: .
CDR3nt: TGCGCCAGCAGCCAAGTGACTAGCGGGGGGGCTATGGCCCAGTACTTC; CDR3aa: CASSQVTSGGAMAQYF; len: 16; abundance: .; v_gene: TRBV4-1; j_gene: TRBJ2-5; d_gene: TRBD2
CDR3nt: TGTGCCTGGAGTGGCCCCCAGGGGGCCGGGAACACTGAAGCTTTCTTT; CDR3aa: CAWSGPQGAGNTEAFF; len: 16; abundance: .; v_gene: TRBV30; j_gene: TRBJ1-1; d_gene: TRBD1
CDR3nt: TGTGCCAGCAGCCTGACAGGGAACAACGAGCAGTACTTC; CDR3aa: CASSLTGNNEQYF; len: 13; abundance: .; v_gene: TRBV7-3; j_gene: TRBJ2-7; d_gene: TRBD1
CDR3nt: TGTGCCAGCAGCTTATTGGGACTAACCTTCTACAATGAGCAGTTCTTC; CDR3aa: CASSLLGLTFYNEQFF; len: 16; abundance: .; v_gene: TRBV7-2; j_gene: TRBJ2-1; d_gene: TRBD2
CDR3nt: TGCGCCAGCAGCTTGCCAGAAACCGCAAGGGGGAGCTCCTACGAGCAGTACTTC; CDR3aa: CASSLPETARGSSYEQYF; len: 18; abundance: once; v_gene: TRBV5-1; j_gene: TRBJ2-7; d_gene: .
CDR3nt: TGTGCCAGCAGCCCCGAGACTAGCGGCGTCACCCCCTTCACAGATACGCAGTATTTT; CDR3aa: CASSPETSGVTPFTDTQYF; len: 19; abundance: .; v_gene: TRBV9; j_gene: TRBJ2-3; d_gene: TRBD2
CDR3nt: TGTGCCAGCACCATAGGGACAGGGGGCATGGAGACCCAGTACTTC; CDR3aa: CASTIGTGGMETQYF; len: 15; abundance: .; v_gene: TRBV7-8; j_gene: TRBJ2-5; d_gene: TRBD1
CDR3nt: TGTGCCAGCAGTGAAGTAGGTCAGGATGGCTACACCTTC; CDR3aa: CASSEVGQDGYTF; len: 13; abundance: few; v_gene: TRBV2; j_gene: TRBJ1-2; d_gene: .
CDR3nt: TGTGCCAGCTGGGCGGGGAATGAGCAGTACTTC; CDR3aa: CASWAGNEQYF; len: 11; abundance: .; v_gene: TRBV6-5; j_gene: TRBJ2-7; d_gene: .